This T cell receptor (beta chain) was captured in a study of response to subunit inactivated influenza vaccine (dated by TCRdb to the late 2010s). In terms of the full investigation: Deep quantitative T cell receptor repertoire profiling was used in the study to track responses to a trivalent subunit inactivated influenza vaccine. General findings and caveats noted by the study authors: According to the authors, only a limited number of new T cells may be recruited by each seasonal influenza vaccination.

Inclusive of the bounding cysteine and phenylalanine, the CDR3 is 16 residues long. Just the 48-base CDR3 DNA is kept, in frame starting at base 1. Based on the germline V gene, the CDR1 and CDR2 sequences are MNHEY and SVGEGT. V loses 6 bases of germline sequence and J loses 5 bases, and the interval between the two ends is 22 bases. Concerning this clonotype: It has no known antigen specificity. No base-level quality is on record; no much larger clone is a single base apart.

The protocol used for the library was RT-PCR. For sequencing, an Illumina HiSeq 2500 was employed. TCRdb passed the public sequencing reads through fastp at Q25 and MiXCR, retaining productive beta sequences. Identical CDR3 proteins give one entry, which carries the most common genes and DNA. A total of a few hundred thousand distinct CDR3 sequences appear in this sample, around a fifth of them only once. The top ten clonotypes cover 10% of the sample. The sample was PBMCs from blood, taken approximately 22 months after vaccination. This clonotype originated in a man between 50 and 70 years old who received an inactivated influenza vaccine. Donor details come from another sample of the same person, matched by shared clones. In this chain, TRBV6-2 or TRBV6-3 is recombined with TRBJ1-1; the best D guess is TRBD1, with 6 bases matching. The CDR3 region: CASRVYREEGNTEAFF. The DNA sequence reads TGTGCCAGCAGAGTGTACAGGGAAGAGGGAAATACTGAAGCTTTCTTT.